This T cell receptor beta chain was profiled in a study of identical twins. In TCRdb, the 5' RACE reads were re-called with MiXCR into one record per CDR3 protein. The sample consists of approximately 500,000 distinct CDR3 sequences, roughly 15% of them appearing once. This clonotype was counted many times. Looked up from germline, CDR1 is SQVTM and CDR2 is ANQGSEA. The CDR3 covers 13 residues. Trimming removed 6 bases from V and 6 bases from J, with 16 bases in between. This sample also belongs to another study, concerning yellow fever vaccine responses in identical twins. According to that study: Vaccine T cell responses of twins reportedly seemed partly convergent and partly personalized.

Sequenced: CD4+ T cells sorted from blood. The chain is built from TRBV29-1 and TRBJ2-3; the D gene is possibly TRBD1 (5 bases). The TCR originated in a woman in her late teens or twenties in good health. In nucleotides, the CDR3 is TGCAGCGTAGACGCGAATTCAGGGGATACGCAGTATTTT. Encoded protein: CSVDANSGDTQYF.